This T cell receptor beta chain was obtained from a study of cytomegalovirus exposure and HLA in healthy donors. PCR used 60 Vbeta primers and 13 Jbeta primers. Assay used: immunoSEQ multiplex PCR; TCRdb lists only in-frame clones, some missing. The sample shows around 150,000 clones, roughly 80% of them seen only once. Germline CDR1 SGHVS, CDR2 FNYEAQ. V gave up 5 bases and J gave up 2 bases, with 7 bases separating them. The CDR3 consists of 12 residues. The sequence was obtained from a woman between 45 and 60 years old in good health and CMV-seronegative. Sequenced material: PBMCs. This chain links TRBV7-6 with TRBJ2-7, with D possibly being TRBD1 (5 bases). CDR3 region: CASSPDTYEQYF. As DNA, the CDR3 is TGTGCCAGCAGCCCGGACACCTACGAGCAGTACTTC. Using reference TRBV7-6 and TRBJ2-7 for the parts outside the CDR3, the full variable domain is GAGVSQSPRYKVTKRGQDVALRCDPISGHVSLYWYRQALGQGPEFLTYFNYEAQQDKSGLPNDRFSAERPEGSISTLTIQRTEQRDSAMYRCASSPDTYEQYFGPGTRLTVT.